This entry lists 17 T cell receptor beta chains sequenced from one sample in a study of identical twins (dated by TCRdb to about 2016). Library prep was done by 5' RACE. Instrument on record: Illumina HiSeq 2000. TCRdb reprocessing: public reads trimmed at Q25 with fastp, clones called with MiXCR, in-frame beta chains kept. Every distinct CDR3 protein forms one entry, paired with its most common genes and DNA. The sample has approximately 500,000 distinct CDR3 sequences on record, around 15% of them singletons. Of the sample, around 0.4% falls within the top ten clones. These data were also reused for a study on yellow fever vaccine responses in identical twins.

The material sequenced was CD4+ T cells sorted from blood. The source of these receptors is a woman under 30 in good health.

This clonotype was seen a few times. The chain uses TRBV5-6 and TRBJ1-6; no clear D. Trimming pared 1 base from V and 2 bases from J, leaving 7 bases between. There are 15 residues in the CDR3. The germline V gene has CDR1 SGHDT and CDR2 YYEEEE. CDR3 region: CASSLTGTYNSPLHF. DNA of the CDR3: TGTGCCAGCAGCTTGACCGGGACCTATAATTCACCCCTCCACTTT.

A few counts support this clonotype. The V gene is TRBV20-1, the J gene TRBJ2-1; 10 bases agree with TRBD2. V trimming: 4 bases; J trimming: 1 base; junction bases outside the gene matches: 4. The CDR3 is 15 residues long. Germline values: CDR1 DFQATT, CDR2 SNEGSKA (reference sequence). The CDR3 region has the DNA TGCAGTGCTACATCGACTAGCGGGTCCTACAATGAGCAGTTCTTC. It is translated as CSATSTSGSYNEQFF.

The V gene is TRBV27, the J gene TRBJ2-1; 9 nucleotides match TRBD2. Germline CDR1 reads MNHEY; CDR2 reads SMNVEV (reference sequence). The CDR3 runs to 16 residues. V dropped 0 bases and J dropped 7; count of bases not matched to a gene: 7. The CDR3 bases are TGTGCCAGCAGTTTATCGGTTAGCGGGAGTTGGAATGAGCAGTTCTTC. This codes for CASSLSVSGSWNEQFF.

V gene TRBV5-1 combines with J gene TRBJ2-7; D remains unclear. CDR3 length equals 13 residues. Trimming removed 4 bases from V and 11 bases from J, with 19 bases in between. From germline, CDR1 is SGHRS and CDR2 YFSETQ. The CDR3: CASSETPTRRKYV. The CDR3 DNA reads TGCGCCAGCAGCGAAACACCGACTCGCCGGAAGTACGTC.

The sample holds a few counts of this clonotype. V is TRBV7-2 and J is TRBJ2-1; TRBD2 aligns across 7 bases. V was clipped by 8 bases and J by 4 bases; unmatched bases: 11. This CDR3 has 15 residues. Germline-derived CDR1 and CDR2 are SGHTA and FQGNSA. The CDR3 sequence: CASGTRGDAYNEQFF. As DNA, the CDR3 is TGTGCCAGCGGAACTCGGGGGGACGCTTACAATGAGCAGTTCTTC.

The chain has TRBV4-1 and TRBJ2-3, with 14 bases aligning to TRBD2. The CDR3 is made up of 18 amino acids. Germline loops: CDR1 MGHRA, CDR2 YSYEKL. Germline trimming cut 3 bases from V and 7 bases from J; bases unmatched to any gene: 12. CDR3 nucleotide sequence: TGCGCCAGCAGCCACCTGCCGAGACTAGCGGGGGGGCCGCATACGCAGTATTTT. This encodes CASSHLPRLAGGPHTQYF.

This chain joins TRBV12-3 or TRBV12-4 and TRBJ1-1; D is possibly TRBD1 (5 bases). CDR3 length: 16 amino acids. Trimming took 7 bases from V and 2 from J, leaving 20 bases between them. The chain's CDR3 is CASNNRNWGVNTEAFF. The CDR3 DNA reads TGTGCCAGCAACAACCGCAACTGGGGGGTTAACACTGAAGCTTTCTTT.

V is TRBV10-3 and J is TRBJ1-4; D is unclear. Germline V lookup: CDR1 ENHRY, CDR2 SYGVKD. V was trimmed by 10 bases and J by 3 bases, leaving 6 bases between them. CDR3 length: 11 amino acids. CDR3 nucleotide sequence: TGTGCCACCTCGGCTAATGAAAAACTGTTTTTT. It codes for CATSANEKLFF.

A few counts support this clonotype. V gene TRBV10-3 combines with J gene TRBJ1-4; TRBD1 is a possible D gene (6 bases). The CDR3 is made up of 14 amino acids. Trimming removed 4 bases at V and 3 bases at J, with 9 bases between. CDR1 is ENHRY, CDR2 SYGVKD, per germline. The CDR3 bases are TGTGCCATCAGTGCAGGGGCGTCTAATGAAAAACTGTTTTTT. Amino acid sequence: CAISAGASNEKLFF.

This clonotype appeared a few times. The chain employs TRBV28 and TRBJ2-7; TRBD1 might be the D (6 bases). In germline, CDR1 is MDHEN, CDR2 SYDVKM. V was cut by 8 bases and J by 3 bases, with 8 bases left in between. The CDR3 has 11 residues. CDR3 coding DNA: TGTGCCAGCGGACAGTTCTACGAGCAGTACGTC. Translation gives CASGQFYEQYV.

This chain joins TRBV15 and TRBJ1-1, with D possibly matching TRBD1 (5 bases). The V gene lost 3 bases and the J gene lost 1 base, with 12 bases spanning the gap. CDR3 length: 15 residues. CDR1 LNHNV and CDR2 YYDKDF come from the germline V gene (reference sequence). CDR3 sequence: CATSRPGTANTEAFF. CDR3 in DNA: TGTGCCACCAGCAGGCCCGGGACGGCGAACACTGAAGCTTTCTTT.

The chain has TRBV6-2 or TRBV6-3 and TRBJ2-3; D gene unclear. Deletions cut 7 bases from V and 4 bases from J, with 21 bases between. CDR1 and CDR2 (germline): MNHEY, SVGEGT. The CDR3 runs to 16 residues. For the CDR3, the DNA is TGTGCCAGCACAAATTTAGAGACGCCTCTGGCAGATACGCAGTATTTT. Encoded protein: CASTNLETPLADTQYF.

Written as DNA, the CDR3 is TGTGCCATCAGCCCAGGGACTAGCGAGACCGGCCGGGGCACCGGGGAGCTGTTTTTT. Translated, it gives CAISPGTSETGRGTGELFF. V usage is TRBV10-3 and J usage is TRBJ2-2, with 10 nucleotides matching TRBD2. V gave up 6 bases and J gave up 4 bases; unmatched junction bases: 17. The CDR3 runs to 19 residues. Germline CDR1 ENHRY, CDR2 SYGVKD.

This clonotype has ten or more counts. The gene calls are TRBV12-3 or TRBV12-4 and TRBJ2-2; no clear D. Trimming shortened V by 2 bases and J by 5 bases, and 9 bases separated the two germline ends. The CDR3 has 14 amino acids. CDR3: CASSLWANTGELFF. CDR3 coding DNA: TGTGCCAGCAGTTTATGGGCAAATACCGGGGAGCTGTTTTTT.

This rearrangement joins TRBV5-6 to TRBJ2-7; 9 bases match TRBD2. There are 16 residues in the CDR3. Trimming removed 4 bases from V and 2 bases from J; junction bases left unmatched: 10. Germline CDR1 reads SGHDT; CDR2 reads YYEEEE. CDR3 amino acids: CASSRGRAGGPYEQYV. The CDR3 DNA follows: TGTGCCAGCAGCAGGGGTCGAGCGGGGGGACCCTACGAGCAGTACGTC.

This clonotype has a handful of counts. CDR3 region: CASSLQGFSEQYF. CDR3 coding DNA: TGTGCCAGCAGCTTGCAGGGGTTCAGCGAGCAGTACTTC. V is TRBV5-5 and J is TRBJ2-7, with D maybe TRBD1 (6 bases). Trimming took 1 base from V and 6 from J, leaving 11 bases between them. This CDR3 has 13 residues. Germline V gene sequence: CDR1 SGHKS, CDR2 YYEKEE (reference sequence).

This clonotype has a count of ten or more. This chain joins TRBV12-3 or TRBV12-4 and TRBJ2-3, with D perhaps given as TRBD1 or TRBD2 (5 bases each). The CDR3 length is 14 residues. The V end lost 5 bases, the J end lost 6 bases, and 15 bases lay between the germline ends. Here the CDR3 DNA reads TGTGCCAGCAGTCCGCCGGGACCACGGGATACGCAGTATTTT. It yields the protein CASSPPGPRDTQYF.